These 17 T cell receptor beta chains were sequenced from one sample in a study of blood T cell repertoires in COVID-19. Sequencing used immunoSEQ multiplex PCR; TCRdb keeps in-frame clones, though not all of them. The data show 34,000 or so clones, with roughly 87% seen just once and roughly 2.1% held by the top ten. The sample was peripheral blood. These receptors were collected from a man aged 50 to 60 with active or convalescent COVID-19.

The rearrangement uses TRBV19 and TRBJ2-2, with 8 bases fitting TRBD1. Germline CDR1 reads LNHDA; CDR2 reads SQIVND (reference sequence). J lost 5 bases, V lost 4 bases, and 9 bases had no gene match. The CDR3 has 16 amino acids. In DNA, the CDR3 is TGTGCCAGTAGTACTGCGTCAGGGGGCGGTACCGGGGAGCTGTTTTTT. Translation gives CASSTASGGGTGELFF.

The chain is built from TRBV14 and TRBJ2-1; possible D gene TRBD2, 5 bases. Germline V gene sequence: CDR1 SGHDN, CDR2 FVKESK. Trimming pared 1 base from V and 2 bases from J, leaving 9 bases between. The CDR3 contains 15 residues. The CDR3 spells CASSQGPGTYNEQFF. The CDR3 nucleotides are TGTGCCAGCAGCCAAGGGCCCGGGACCTACAATGAGCAGTTCTTC.

This chain uses TRBV29-1 with TRBJ2-1; D possibly corresponds to TRBD2 (5 bases). V lost 2 bases to trimming and J lost 3 bases, with 17 bases between them. CDR3 length equals 16 residues. Germline V gene data show CDR1 as SQVTM and CDR2 as ANQGSEA. CDR3 DNA sequence: TGCAGCGTTGAAAGGGTAGGCGGGCCAAACTACAATGAGCAGTTCTTC. Translating gives CSVERVGGPNYNEQFF.

The rearrangement links TRBV15 to TRBJ2-5; D possibly corresponds to TRBD1 (5 bases). The V and J ends lost 5 bases and 4 bases respectively, with 14 bases between them. From germline, CDR1 is LNHNV and CDR2 YYDKDF (reference sequence). The CDR3 covers 14 residues. CDR3 amino acids: CATSGPLRGETQYF. The CDR3 nucleotides are TGTGCCACCAGCGGCCCATTAAGGGGAGAGACCCAGTACTTC.

The chain carries TRBV9 and TRBJ2-5, with a possible D match to TRBD1 (5 bases). CDR3 size: 14 residues. Per the germline V gene, CDR1 is SGDLS and CDR2 is YYNGEE. V was shortened by 0 bases and J by 7 bases, with 13 bases between the two germline ends. The CDR3 reads CASSVVPERGTQYF. CDR3 nucleotides: TGTGCCAGCAGCGTAGTTCCAGAAAGGGGGACCCAGTACTTC.

This chain links TRBV7-2 with TRBJ2-1; TRBD2 matches at 12 bases. Per the germline V gene, CDR1 is SGHTA and CDR2 is FQGNSA. Trimming cost V 3 bases and J 2 bases; bases outside gene matches: 11. The CDR3 has 19 amino acids. The CDR3 DNA reads as TGTGCCAGCAGCTTGTATCAACCACGACTAGCGGGAGCCTACAATGAGCAGTTCTTC. Its translation: CASSLYQPRLAGAYNEQFF.

The J gene is TRBJ1-5, the V gene TRBV4-3; tentatively, D is TRBD1 (5 bases). Germline V lookup: CDR1 LGHNA, CDR2 YSLEER. V was pared by 0 bases and J by 7 bases, with 16 bases between. CDR3 length equals 16 residues. CDR3 sequence reads: CASSQDRGGGDQPQHF. The CDR3 DNA follows: TGCGCCAGCAGCCAAGATCGTGGGGGGGGAGACCAGCCCCAGCATTTT.

This clone was counted between two and nine times. The chain carries TRBV19 and TRBJ2-7; 10 bases map to TRBD2. Looked up from germline, CDR1 is LNHDA and CDR2 is SQIVND (reference sequence). This CDR3 is built from 15 residues. V was pared by 1 base and J by 5 bases, with 5 bases of the junction left unmatched. CDR3 sequence (DNA): TGTGCCAGTAGTATAGCCGGGACTAGCGTCAACGAGCAGTACTTC. This codes for CASSIAGTSVNEQYF.

This rearrangement joins TRBV4-1 to TRBJ2-1; D not resolved. Germline loops: CDR1 MGHRA, CDR2 YSYEKL. The CDR3 consists of 15 residues. V dropped 4 bases and J dropped 0 bases, with 10 bases sitting between them. Here the CDR3 DNA reads TGCGCCAGCAGCCTCACAATTACCTCCTACAATGAGCAGTTCTTC. Translation: CASSLTITSYNEQFF.

The rearrangement joins TRBV28 to TRBJ2-7; 7 positions agree with TRBD1. Trimming at V came to 1 base and at J to 0 bases, leaving 9 bases not matched to a gene. Per the germline V gene, CDR1 is MDHEN and CDR2 is SYDVKM. The CDR3 is made up of 17 amino acids. Here the CDR3 DNA reads TGTGCCAGCAGTTTATCGGGCGACAGGGACAACTCCTACGAGCAGTACTTC. This codes for CASSLSGDRDNSYEQYF. Full variable domain (remainder filled in from reference TRBV28 and TRBJ2-7): DVKVTQSSRYLVKRTGEKVFLECVQDMDHENMFWYRQDPGLGLRLIYFSYDVKMKEKGDIPEGYSVSREKKERFSLILESASTNQTSMYLCASSLSGDRDNSYEQYFGPGTRLTVT.

This clone was observed once. The V and J genes are TRBV12-5 and TRBJ2-1, with 10 bases identical to TRBD2. The CDR3 spans 15 residues. The germline gives CDR1 LGHNT, CDR2 FRNRAP. V gave up 1 base and J gave up 5 bases; unmatched junction bases: 2. CDR3 region: CASGLGLAGNNEQFF. CDR3 DNA sequence: TGTGCTAGTGGTTTGGGACTAGCGGGTAACAATGAGCAGTTCTTC.

The chain links TRBV30 to TRBJ2-2; possibly TRBD2 for D (6 bases). This CDR3 is 14 amino acids long. Trimming removed 3 bases from V and 2 bases from J, with 10 bases in between. Germline CDR1 GTSNPN, CDR2 SVGIG (reference sequence). The chain's CDR3 is CAWRPRDNTGELFF. DNA for the CDR3: TGTGCCTGGAGGCCGCGGGACAACACCGGGGAGCTGTTTTTT. The full variable domain, rest sourced from reference TRBV30 and TRBJ2-2, is SQTIHQWPATLVQPVGSPLSLECTVEGTSNPNLYWYRQAAGRGLQLLFYSVGIGQISSEVPQNLSASRPQDRQFILSSKKLLLSDSGFYLCAWRPRDNTGELFFGEGSRLTVL.

The rearrangement joins TRBV4-1 to TRBJ2-1; TRBD1 aligns across 8 bases. Germline V CDR1 and CDR2: MGHRA, YSYEKL. The CDR3 runs to 16 residues. V was clipped by 4 bases and J by 5 bases; unmatched bases: 10. The CDR3 region is CASSPPPGQVNNEQFF. The CDR3 DNA reads as TGCGCCAGCAGCCCTCCGCCGGGACAGGTAAACAATGAGCAGTTCTTC.

The genes are TRBV28 and TRBJ2-7; D is perhaps TRBD1 (6 bases). The V gene's germline CDR1 is MDHEN and CDR2 SYDVKM. Trimming left V 5 bases short and J 6 bases short, with 17 bases between. This CDR3 contains 14 residues. The CDR3 reads CASSEGHSFLEQYF. CDR3 sequence (DNA): TGTGCCAGCAGTGAGGGACACTCCTTTCTCGAGCAGTACTTC. The full variable domain, completed using reference TRBV28 and TRBJ2-7, is DVKVTQSSRYLVKRTGEKVFLECVQDMDHENMFWYRQDPGLGLRLIYFSYDVKMKEKGDIPEGYSVSREKKERFSLILESASTNQTSMYLCASSEGHSFLEQYFGPGTRLTVT.

The CDR3 region is CASSLWGPTDTQYF. CDR3 bases: TGTGCCAGCAGCTTATGGGGGCCCACAGATACGCAGTATTTT. V is TRBV7-2 and J is TRBJ2-3; TRBD1 might be the D (6 bases). The ends were cut back, 2 bases at V and 2 bases at J, with 8 bases in the middle. The CDR3 has 14 amino acids. Germline CDR1 and CDR2: SGHTA and FQGNSA.

The chain couples TRBV7-9 to TRBJ2-5; possibly TRBD2 for D (6 bases). This CDR3 contains 16 residues. V lost 5 bases, J lost 2 bases, and 18 bases lay in between. CDR1 and CDR2 (germline): SEHNR, FQNEAQ (reference sequence). CDR3: CASSPPVAGLQETQYF. The DNA for the CDR3 is TGTGCCAGCAGCCCTCCGGTGGCGGGACTGCAAGAGACCCAGTACTTC. The full variable domain, in which reference TRBV7-9 and TRBJ2-5 provide the parts outside the CDR3, is DTGVSQNPRHKITKRGQNVTFRCDPISEHNRLYWYRQTLGQGPEFLTYFQNEAQLEKSRLLSDRFSAERPKGSFSTLEIQRTEQGDSAMYLCASSPPVAGLQETQYFGPGTRLLVL.

This clone was counted only a few times. V is TRBV5-6 and J is TRBJ2-7; D possibly corresponds to TRBD2 (5 bases). CDR3 length: 13 amino acids. The V and J ends lost 0 bases and 7 bases respectively, with 11 bases between them. Germline CDR1 and CDR2: SGHDT and YYEEEE. The CDR3 nucleotides read TGTGCCAGCAGCTTGGCGCGGGTTGGGGAGCAGTACTTC. This translates into CASSLARVGEQYF.